This is a list of T cell receptor beta chains from one sample in a study of blood T cell repertoires in COVID-19. The repertoire was sequenced with immunoSEQ multiplex PCR; TCRdb's copy has only in-frame clones and lacks some. The table has roughly 100,000 clones, 80% to 90% seen once. Sequencing was done on a sample of peripheral blood. These receptors all stem from a human donor in a cohort sampled during active COVID-19. Both conserved end residues are trimmed from each CDR3. Clone sizes are given selectively: once, few, many, or a class where the clone is expanded.

clone_size: NA
v_call: TRBV7-2
cdr3_length: 12
cdr3_aa: ASSTSRGVYEQY

clone_size: NA
v_call: TRBV7-9
cdr3_length: 7
cdr3_aa: ATEEKLF

clone_size: NA
v_call: TRBV3-1/TRBV3-2
cdr3_length: 11
cdr3_aa: ASSQTGSGELF

clone_size: NA
v_call: TRBV11-3
cdr3_length: 13
cdr3_aa: ASSPATSGRDEQY

clone_size: NA
v_call: TRBV9
cdr3_length: 15
cdr3_aa: ASSLRLAGVATYEQF

clone_size: NA
v_call: TRBV6-5
cdr3_length: 11
cdr3_aa: ASSRTEYQPQH

clone_size: NA
v_call: TRBV30
cdr3_length: 14
cdr3_aa: AWSRGRTLAKNIQY

clone_size: NA
v_call: TRBV5-1
cdr3_length: 12
cdr3_aa: ASSYTAGGQPQH

clone_size: NA
v_call: TRBV28
cdr3_length: 14
cdr3_aa: ASSFGPGVLSYEQY

clone_size: NA
v_call: TRBV19
cdr3_length: 11
cdr3_aa: ASRTSGSGELF

clone_size: few
v_call: TRBV7-8
cdr3_length: 12
cdr3_aa: ASSLDRRWSEAF

clone_size: NA
v_call: TRBV21-1
cdr3_length: 14
cdr3_aa: ASSKAGGCDTGELF

clone_size: NA
v_call: TRBV27
cdr3_length: 16
cdr3_aa: ASSSTGQGVGLAYEQY

clone_size: NA
v_call: TRBV4-3
cdr3_length: 15
cdr3_aa: ASSPATGGAGANVLT

clone_size: NA
v_call: TRBV29-1
cdr3_length: 13
cdr3_aa: SVAGTSRVNNEQF

clone_size: NA
v_call: TRBV18
cdr3_length: 15
cdr3_aa: ASSLPREGLLAGELF

clone_size: NA
v_call: TRBV29-1
cdr3_length: 10
cdr3_aa: SVSSFGQPQH

clone_size: once
v_call: TRBV5-1
cdr3_length: 15
cdr3_aa: ASSYPNGQGAVNEQY

clone_size: NA
v_call: TRBV19
cdr3_length: 12
cdr3_aa: ASSSRQSNQPQH

clone_size: NA
v_call: TRBV7-9
cdr3_length: 13
cdr3_aa: AITGEASGHYEQY

clone_size: NA
v_call: TRBV7-9
cdr3_length: 13
cdr3_aa: ASSLPQTGEDEQY

clone_size: NA
v_call: TRBV11-2
cdr3_length: 14
cdr3_aa: ASSITGAWGNQPQH

clone_size: few
v_call: TRBV5-6
cdr3_length: 13
cdr3_aa: ASSSGSGGWETQY

clone_size: NA
v_call: TRBV4-1
cdr3_length: 13
cdr3_aa: ASSQDRLSSDTQY